The TCR beta chain under discussion was sequenced for a study of shared clonotypes between healthy human individuals. The V gene's germline CDR1 is SEHNR and CDR2 FQNEAQ (reference sequence). The CDR3 totals 16 residues. Trimming left V 2 bases short and J 1 base short, with 14 bases between. The donors, healthy adults who were HIV-negative, had experienced no recent acute infections or vaccinations. Using immunoSEQ multiplex PCR, the repertoire was profiled, and TCRdb retains in-frame clones only, with some absent. This table holds more than 2 million clones, 95% found once. The specimen was naive CD4+ T cells sorted from blood. Subset denoted: CD45RA+ positively selected. This sequence was found in a man younger than 30 in good health. The chain carries TRBV7-9 and TRBJ1-1, with D perhaps matching TRBD1 (6 bases). CDR3 bases: TGTGCCAGCAGCTTATTGGGCGCGACAGGGAACACTGAAGCTTTCTTT. It translates to CASSLLGATGNTEAFF.